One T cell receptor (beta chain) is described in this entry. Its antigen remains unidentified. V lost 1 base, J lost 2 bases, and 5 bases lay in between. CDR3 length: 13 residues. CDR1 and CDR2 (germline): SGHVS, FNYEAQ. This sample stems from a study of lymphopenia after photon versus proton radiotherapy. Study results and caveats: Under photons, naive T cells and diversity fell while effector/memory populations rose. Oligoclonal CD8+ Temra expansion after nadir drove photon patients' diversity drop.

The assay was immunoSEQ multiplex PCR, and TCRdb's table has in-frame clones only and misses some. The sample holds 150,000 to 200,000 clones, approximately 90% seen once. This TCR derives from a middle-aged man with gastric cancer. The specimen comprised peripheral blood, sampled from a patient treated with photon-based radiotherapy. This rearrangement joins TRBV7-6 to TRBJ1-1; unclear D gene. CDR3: CASSLGENTEAFF. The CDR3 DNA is TGTGCCAGCAGCTTAGGAGAAAACACTGAAGCTTTCTTT.